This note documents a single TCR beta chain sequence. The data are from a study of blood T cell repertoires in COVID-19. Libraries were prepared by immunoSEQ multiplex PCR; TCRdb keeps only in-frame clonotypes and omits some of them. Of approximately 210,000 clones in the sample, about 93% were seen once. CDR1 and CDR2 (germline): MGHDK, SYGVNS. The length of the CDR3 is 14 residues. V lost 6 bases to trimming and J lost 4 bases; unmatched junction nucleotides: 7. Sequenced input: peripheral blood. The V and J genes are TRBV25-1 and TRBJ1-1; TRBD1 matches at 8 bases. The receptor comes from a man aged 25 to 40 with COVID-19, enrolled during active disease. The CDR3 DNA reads TGTGCCAGCAGCCCCACGGGACAGGTCACTGAAGCTTTCTTT. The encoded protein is CASSPTGQVTEAFF.